This T cell receptor (beta chain) stems from a study of human T cells and chemical hapten exposure. Study-level background: Alopecia areata, totalis and universalis patients, mostly female, were included.

Trimming took 3 bases from V and 0 from J; bases not matched to a gene: 10. CDR1 and CDR2 (germline): DFQATT, SNEGSKA (reference sequence). The CDR3 sequence is 17 residues long. Stated time point: patch test 1, 2 weeks after DPC sensitization. Described treatment: therapeutic diphenylcyclopropenone sensitization with weekly scalp DPC. Individual cDNA molecules (in the library) carried attached unique molecular identifiers. TCRdb fed the RACE reads into MiXCR, producing one record per CDR3 protein. The sample holds some 77,000 distinct CDR3 sequences, around 10% seen once. Remarks on this clonotype: Its antigen is as yet unknown.

General study results and limits: It should be noted that donors had alopecia, so their immune response may differ from healthy people's.

Sequenced material: whole blood, taken in connection with sensitization to the hapten diphenylcyclopropenone (DPC). This TCR came from a woman between 50 and 59 years old with alopecia areata. Some clones in this sample may be carry-over from other donors' samples. This chain links TRBV20-1 with TRBJ2-4; the match to TRBD2 covers 8 bases. In DNA, the CDR3 is TGCAGTGCTAGCTCGGTCGGACTAGCACAAGCCAAAAACATTCAGTACTTC. It specifies CSASSVGLAQAKNIQYF.